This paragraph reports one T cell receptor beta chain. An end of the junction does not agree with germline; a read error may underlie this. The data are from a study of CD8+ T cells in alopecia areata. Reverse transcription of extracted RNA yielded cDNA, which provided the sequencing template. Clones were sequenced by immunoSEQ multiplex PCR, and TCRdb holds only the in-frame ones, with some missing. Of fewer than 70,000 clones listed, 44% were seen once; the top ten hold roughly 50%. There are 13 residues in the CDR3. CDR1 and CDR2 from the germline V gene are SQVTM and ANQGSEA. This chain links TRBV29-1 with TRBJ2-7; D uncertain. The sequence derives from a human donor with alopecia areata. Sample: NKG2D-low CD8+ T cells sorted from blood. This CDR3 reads CSVEAREGYEQYF. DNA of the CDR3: TGCAGCGTAGAAGCAAGAGAAGGCTACGAGCAGTACTTC.